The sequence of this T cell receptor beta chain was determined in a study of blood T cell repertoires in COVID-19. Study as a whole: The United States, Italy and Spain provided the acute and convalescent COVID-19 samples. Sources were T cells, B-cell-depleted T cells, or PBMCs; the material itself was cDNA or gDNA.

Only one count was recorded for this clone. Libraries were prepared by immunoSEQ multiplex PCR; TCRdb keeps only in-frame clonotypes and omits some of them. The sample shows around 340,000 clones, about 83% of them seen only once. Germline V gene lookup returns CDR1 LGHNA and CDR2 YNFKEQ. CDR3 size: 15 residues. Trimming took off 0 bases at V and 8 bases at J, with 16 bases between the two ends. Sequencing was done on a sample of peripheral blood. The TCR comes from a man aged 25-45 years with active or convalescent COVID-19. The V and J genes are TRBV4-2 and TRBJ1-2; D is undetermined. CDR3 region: CASSQESGSLWGYTF. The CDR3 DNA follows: TGTGCCAGCAGCCAAGAATCGGGGAGTCTATGGGGCTACACCTTC.